The T cell receptor beta chain described here comes from a study of T-cell reconstitution after alpha-beta-depleted transplantation in children. The sample holds many counts of this clonotype. As yet, its antigen is unknown. This sample's TCRbeta library carried unique molecular identifier barcodes. One entry per CDR3 protein, called by TCRdb with MiXCR from the PCR reads. The profile shows around 50,000 distinct CDR3 sequences, roughly 50% of them singletons. Study observations and caveats: Most T-cell counts and diversity one year after the transplant came from T cells that were newly produced. The origin of high day-60 TCRbeta diversity in some patients lay in surviving recipient T cells and thymic progenitors. Two months or so post-transplant, alpha-beta T cells reportedly derived from several hundred expanded graft clones.

The germline gives CDR1 MNHEY, CDR2 SVGEGT. With 6 bases removed from V and 1 base from J, the gap between germline ends came to 14 bases. The CDR3 has 15 amino acids. The rearrangement uses TRBV6-2 or TRBV6-3 and TRBJ2-3, with D unresolved. This clonotype originated in a boy less than two years old with SCID, due to receive a stem cell transplant. Sample: peripheral blood, taken before TCRalphabeta/CD19-depleted stem cell transplant. The CDR3 loop reads CASRPGRGRTDTQYF. As DNA, the CDR3 is TGTGCCAGCAGACCTGGACGAGGACGCACAGATACGCAGTATTTT.